Shown below are 16 T cell receptor beta chains from a single sample sequenced in a study of immune evolution from preneoplasia to lung adenocarcinoma. TCRdb's copy holds only in-frame clones and misses some; the assay was immunoSEQ multiplex PCR. The data contain roughly 5,200 clones, around three quarters of them singletons. The material sequenced was FFPE normal lung tissue adjacent to the tumor. These TCRs come from a person aged 50-70 years with lung adenocarcinoma.

The chain couples TRBV10-3 to TRBJ2-1; 13 bases fit TRBD2. Germline V gives CDR1 ENHRY, CDR2 SYGVKD. CDR3 length: 14 amino acids. J lost 5 bases, V lost 6 bases, and 1 base had no gene match. The chain's CDR3 is CAISGLAGDNEQFF. The CDR3, as DNA: TGTGCCATCAGCGGACTAGCGGGGGACAATGAGCAGTTCTTC.

The chain links TRBV2 to TRBJ2-2, with D unresolved. Trimming took off 9 bases at V and 2 bases at J, with 10 bases between the two ends. Per germline, CDR1 SNHLY and CDR2 FYNNEI. The CDR3 runs to 13 residues. The CDR3 reads CASFGSNTGELFF. CDR3 sequence (DNA): TGTGCCAGTTTCGGCAGTAACACCGGGGAGCTGTTTTTT.

The V and J genes are TRBV9 and TRBJ2-7; D is uncertain. The ends were cut back, 2 bases at V and 2 bases at J, with 14 bases in the middle. This CDR3 has 15 amino acids. Germline lookup yields CDR1 SGDLS and CDR2 YYNGEE. DNA for the CDR3: TGTGCCAGCAGCGTCTCCCCCGGCAGAACCTACGAGCAGTACTTC. This codes for CASSVSPGRTYEQYF.

The CDR3 DNA follows: TGTGCCAGCAGTAACGGGAGGGCCGTGGGGTTGAATGAGCAGTTCTTC. It yields the protein CASSNGRAVGLNEQFF. The chain has TRBV2 and TRBJ2-1, with 8 nucleotides matching TRBD2. This CDR3 spans 16 amino acids. V trimming: 5 bases; J trimming: 7 bases; junction bases outside the gene matches: 13. Germline V gene data show CDR1 as SNHLY and CDR2 as FYNNEI. Looking up the rest from reference TRBV2 and TRBJ2-1 gives the full variable domain: EPEVTQTPSHQVTQMGQEVILRCVPISNHLYFYWYRQILGQKVEFLVSFYNNEISEKSEIFDDQFSVERPDGSNFTLKIRSTKLEDSAMYFCASSNGRAVGLNEQFFGPGTRLTVL.

This sequence joins TRBV5-6 and TRBJ1-1; D is unresolved. Between the trimmed V and J ends, which lost 1 base and 4 bases, there was a span of 20 bases. The CDR3 has 17 residues. In germline, CDR1 is SGHDT, CDR2 YYEEEE. This CDR3 is CASSLKLVGGYGTEAFF. The CDR3 DNA is TGTGCCAGCAGCTTGAAGCTAGTCGGAGGTTATGGCACTGAAGCTTTCTTT. The full variable domain, in which reference TRBV5-6 and TRBJ1-1 provide the parts outside the CDR3, is DAGVTQSPTHLIKTRGQQVTLRCSPKSGHDTVSWYQQALGQGPQFIFQYYEEEERQRGNFPDRFSGHQFPNYSSELNVNALLLGDSALYLCASSLKLVGGYGTEAFFGQGTRLTVV.

The chain recombines TRBV7-8 with TRBJ2-1; no clear D gene. The CDR3 is 11 residues long. V was cut by 1 base and J by 7 bases, with 2 bases left in between. Germline CDR1 reads SGHVS; CDR2 reads FQNEAQ. The CDR3 DNA sequence: TGTGCCAGCAGCTTAGTAAATGAGCAGTTCTTC. This codes for CASSLVNEQFF.

The genes are TRBV5-1 and TRBJ2-1, with 11 nucleotides matching TRBD2. The CDR3 consists of 16 residues. CDR1 and CDR2 from the germline V gene are SGHRS and YFSETQ. Trimming removed 1 base from V and 0 bases from J; junction bases left unmatched: 0. The CDR3 spells CASSLTSGSSYNEQFF. The CDR3 DNA sequence: TGCGCCAGCAGCTTGACTAGCGGGAGCTCCTACAATGAGCAGTTCTTC.

This clone is labeled as large (0.1 to 1%). The chain recombines TRBV27 with TRBJ2-5, with D maybe TRBD2 (5 bases). The germline V gene has CDR1 MNHEY and CDR2 SMNVEV (reference sequence). The CDR3 totals 15 residues. V was shortened by 2 bases and J by 4 bases, with 14 bases between the two germline ends. The CDR3 DNA reads TGTGCCAGCAGTTTACGGGCGAGCCGGGGAGAGACCCAGTACTTC. It codes for CASSLRASRGETQYF.

The chain links TRBV5-5 to TRBJ1-5; 7 nucleotides match TRBD1. V gave up 0 bases and J gave up 9 bases; unmatched junction bases: 3. Germline CDR1 reads SGHKS; CDR2 reads YYEKEE (reference sequence). This CDR3 contains 13 residues. The CDR3 DNA reads TGTGCCAGCAGCTTGGCAGGGGGTGGGCCCCAGCATTTT. Amino acids: CASSLAGGGPQHF.

This clone was observed a single time. The chain is built from TRBV6-5 and TRBJ2-7, with D possibly called TRBD1 or TRBD2 (5 bases each). This CDR3 spans 12 amino acids. The V end was cut by 7 bases, the J end by 3 bases, with 10 bases between. The germline gives CDR1 MNHEY, CDR2 SVGAGI. For the CDR3, the DNA is TGTGCCAGCACGGGGCCCCTCTACGAGCAGTACTTC. Amino acid sequence: CASTGPLYEQYF.

The chain combines TRBV11-3 with TRBJ2-5; D tentatively fits TRBD1 or TRBD2 (6 bases each). Germline CDR1 is SGHNT and CDR2 is YENEEA. The CDR3 length is 14 residues. Trimming took 3 bases from V and 6 from J, leaving 14 bases between them. For the CDR3, the DNA is TGTGCCAGCAGCTTTCGGGGGCTGGCAAAGACCCAGTACTTC. It is translated as CASSFRGLAKTQYF.

V gene TRBV28 combines with J gene TRBJ2-5; tentative D call: TRBD2 (6 bases). Germline V CDR1 and CDR2: MDHEN, SYDVKM. The CDR3 totals 14 residues. V lost 1 base, J lost 1 base, and 7 bases lay in between. CDR3 DNA: TGTGCCAGCAGTTTATACGGGGGCCAAGAGACCCAGTACTTC. It yields the protein CASSLYGGQETQYF.

The J gene is TRBJ2-1, the V gene TRBV11-2, with 8 nucleotides matching TRBD2. The V and J ends lost 5 bases and 6 bases, in that order; junction bases with no gene match: 6. Germline CDR1 is SGHAT and CDR2 is FQNNGV. The CDR3 spans 14 residues. The CDR3 DNA is TGTGCCAGCAGCCGACTAGCGCAGGGCAATGAGCAGTTCTTC. Its translation is CASSRLAQGNEQFF.

The rearrangement links TRBV7-2 to TRBJ1-1; no clear D gene. The V gene lost 1 base and the J gene lost 3 bases, with 6 bases spanning the gap. Per germline, CDR1 SGHTA and CDR2 FQGNSA. The CDR3 runs to 13 residues. The DNA of the CDR3 is TGTGCCAGCAGCTTAGACAGATACACTGAAGCTTTCTTT. Its translation: CASSLDRYTEAFF.

This sequence joins TRBV9 and TRBJ2-1; TRBD2 matches 12 bases. Germline CDR1 SGDLS, CDR2 YYNGEE. J lost 5 bases, V lost 3 bases, and 6 bases had no gene match. The CDR3 is 16 amino acids. DNA for the CDR3: TGTGCCAGCAGCGACCGGACTAGCGGGACCAACAATGAGCAGTTCTTC. It translates to CASSDRTSGTNNEQFF.

The rearrangement uses TRBV28 and TRBJ2-3; D gene ambiguous. Trimming stripped 6 bases from V and 1 base from J, with 11 bases between. The CDR3 loop spans 14 amino acids. Germline V lookup: CDR1 MDHEN, CDR2 SYDVKM. CDR3 protein: CASRLTLGTDTQYF. CDR3 sequence (DNA): TGTGCCAGCAGGCTAACGCTAGGCACAGATACGCAGTATTTT. The full variable domain, its missing parts supplied by reference TRBV28 and TRBJ2-3, is DVKVTQSSRYLVKRTGEKVFLECVQDMDHENMFWYRQDPGLGLRLIYFSYDVKMKEKGDIPEGYSVSREKKERFSLILESASTNQTSMYLCASRLTLGTDTQYFGPGTRLTVL.